The clone carrying this TCR beta chain came up a few times. The antigen is not known. This sample stems from a study of naive and memory T cell subsets. Germline CDR1 and CDR2: SGHDN and FVKESK. V lost 0 bases to trimming and J lost 2 bases, with 14 bases between them. The CDR3 totals 17 residues. An equimolar mix of two oligonucleotides served as the beta constant-region primer for TRBC1 and TRBC2. Nested alpha and beta constant-region primers with the SP2 primer drove four PCR rounds on ligated cDNA. TCRdb passed the UMI-ligation and nested PCR reads through MiXCR, listing each CDR3 protein once. Counted here are roughly 130,000 distinct CDR3 sequences, just over 35% occurring once; the ten biggest clones make up 0.9%. CD4 T cells were positively selected, then CD8 T cells from the CD4-negative fraction. Four subsets defined by CD45RA and CD27 were sorted after CD3, CD4, CD8 and live/dead staining.

Study conclusions and caveats: Gini index rose across naive, CM, EM and EMRA in CD4 and CD8. Clonotypes are single alpha or beta chains, not paired receptors.

Sequencing was carried out using central memory CD4+ T cells from blood. The TCR comes from a human donor in good health. The chain joins TRBV14 to TRBJ2-1; possible D gene TRBD2, 6 bases. CDR3 nucleotides: TGTGCCAGCAGCCAAGATAGGCGGGGAGGAACCTACAATGAGCAGTTCTTC. This translates into CASSQDRRGGTYNEQFF. Drawing the rest from reference TRBV14 and TRBJ2-1, the complete variable domain is EAGVTQFPSHSVIEKGQTVTLRCDPISGHDNLYWYRRVMGKEIKFLLHFVKESKQDESGMPNNRFLAERTGGTYSTLKVQPAELEDSGVYFCASSQDRRGGTYNEQFFGPGTRLTVL.